These 21 T cell receptor beta chains originate from one sample sequenced in a study of radiation and T cells in renal cell carcinoma. The time point here: blood 2 weeks post-SBRT. Stated treatment: 15 Gy SBRT to primary tumor, nephrectomy 4 weeks later. Measured with immunoSEQ multiplex PCR; TCRdb has only the in-frame clones, and not every one. The table shows roughly 150,000 clones, with 87% occurring only once. This material consisted of blood, taken from a patient whose treatment included radiotherapy and nephrectomy. Every receptor here comes from a woman between 45 and 60 years old with renal cell carcinoma.

The chain has TRBV4-1 and TRBJ2-1, with TRBD2 identical over 9 bases. The CDR3 has 17 amino acids. Looked up from germline, CDR1 is MGHRA and CDR2 is YSYEKL. The V and J ends lost 0 bases and 9 bases, in that order; junction bases with no gene match: 12. Written as DNA, the CDR3 is TGCGCCAGCAGCCAAGATCCCCCAGAGCGGGGGGCGAGTGAGCAGTTCTTC. It translates to CASSQDPPERGASEQFF.

This clone has a single count. The CDR3 reads CASSLRDIYGYTF. CDR3 in DNA: TGTGCCAGCAGCCTCCGGGACATCTATGGCTACACCTTC. The chain couples TRBV6-1 to TRBJ1-2; tentatively, D is TRBD1 (6 bases). The germline V gene encodes CDR1 MNHNS and CDR2 SASEGT. The CDR3 totals 13 residues. Between the trimmed V and J ends, which lost 6 bases and 4 bases, there was a span of 12 bases.

The chain couples TRBV20-1 to TRBJ1-4; D remains ambiguous. This CDR3 comprises 11 residues. Germline CDR1 reads DFQATT; CDR2 reads SNEGSKA (reference sequence). The V gene lost 6 bases and the J gene lost 5 bases, with 7 bases spanning the gap. The CDR3, as DNA: TGCAGTGCCCAGGAGAATGAAAAACTGTTTTTT. Protein: CSAQENEKLFF.

This sequence joins TRBV7-3 and TRBJ2-1; 12 nucleotides align to TRBD2. This CDR3 has 15 amino acids. From germline, CDR1 is SGHTA and CDR2 FQGTGA. V shed 5 bases and J 4 bases; nucleotides not matched to a gene: 3. This chain's CDR3 is CASSITSGGYNEQFF. The CDR3 nucleotides read TGTGCCAGCAGCATTACTAGCGGGGGGTACAATGAGCAGTTCTTC.

The V gene is TRBV19, the J gene TRBJ2-1, with D possibly TRBD2 on 6 matching bases. Trimming removed 2 bases at V and 7 bases at J, with 9 bases between. The CDR3 has 13 amino acids. Germline lookup yields CDR1 LNHDA and CDR2 SQIVND (reference sequence). As DNA, the CDR3 is TGTGCCAGTAGTATACCTGGGAGGAATGAGCAGTTCTTC. Translation: CASSIPGRNEQFF.

The chain recombines TRBV19 with TRBJ1-5; a weak D match, TRBD1 (5 bases). The V and J ends lost 7 bases and 2 bases respectively, with 15 bases between them. The CDR3 runs to 15 residues. Germline V gene sequence: CDR1 LNHDA, CDR2 SQIVND (reference sequence). This CDR3 is CASTSPRVGNQPQHF. DNA for the CDR3: TGTGCCAGTACCTCTCCCAGGGTAGGCAATCAGCCCCAGCATTTT.

The chain has TRBV6-1 and TRBJ2-3; D call uncertain. This CDR3 has 11 amino acids. Trimming removed 10 bases at V and 5 bases at J, with 10 bases between. The germline V gene has CDR1 MNHNS and CDR2 SASEGT. CDR3 residues: CATRMGDTQYF. The CDR3 region has the DNA TGTGCCACAAGAATGGGAGATACGCAGTATTTT.

V and J are TRBV19 and TRBJ1-1; D uncertain. The CDR3 covers 13 residues. Trimming removed 5 bases from V and 5 bases from J, with 12 bases in between. CDR1 and CDR2 (germline): LNHDA, SQIVND (reference sequence). The CDR3, as DNA: TGTGCCAGTAGTTCCACGGGTCAGACTGAAGCTTTCTTT. Its translation: CASSSTGQTEAFF.

CDR3 loop: CASSQKWGNTEAFF. Here the CDR3 DNA reads TGTGCCAGCAGCCAAAAGTGGGGGAACACTGAAGCTTTCTTT. The V and J genes are TRBV7-9 and TRBJ1-1, with D unclear. This CDR3 has 14 amino acids. V shed 5 bases and J shed 1 base, with 11 bases lying between them. Germline V lookup: CDR1 SEHNR, CDR2 FQNEAQ (reference sequence).

The J gene is TRBJ1-4, the V gene TRBV27, with D possibly being TRBD1 (5 bases). Between the trimmed V and J ends, which lost 5 bases and 6 bases, there was a span of 19 bases. Per the germline V gene, CDR1 is MNHEY and CDR2 is SMNVEV (reference sequence). This CDR3 has 16 amino acids. The CDR3 loop reads CASSHPAGGVDEKLFF. CDR3 sequence (DNA): TGTGCCAGCAGTCACCCCGCTGGGGGGGTCGATGAAAAACTGTTTTTT.

This sequence joins TRBV5-1 and TRBJ2-3; TRBD2 matches at 9 bases. Looked up from germline, CDR1 is SGHRS and CDR2 is YFSETQ. This CDR3 contains 16 residues. The J segment lost 4 bases and the V segment lost 3 bases, leaving 9 bases of the junction unmatched. CDR3 residues: CASSYLPSGDSDTQYF. The CDR3 coding sequence is TGCGCCAGCAGCTACCTCCCTAGCGGGGACTCAGATACGCAGTATTTT.

J is TRBJ1-5 and V is TRBV2, with D possibly matching TRBD1 (5 bases). This CDR3 has 14 amino acids. Germline CDR1 reads SNHLY; CDR2 reads FYNNEI. With 1 base removed from V and 3 bases from J, the gap between germline ends came to 7 bases. In DNA form, the CDR3 reads TGTGCCAGCAGTGAAGGACAGCCCAATCAGCCCCAGCATTTT. As protein: CASSEGQPNQPQHF. Together with reference TRBV2 and TRBJ1-5, the CDR3 gives the full variable domain: EPEVTQTPSHQVTQMGQEVILRCVPISNHLYFYWYRQILGQKVEFLVSFYNNEISEKSEIFDDQFSVERPDGSNFTLKIRSTKLEDSAMYFCASSEGQPNQPQHFGDGTRLSIL.

The V call is TRBV5-1, the J call TRBJ1-2, with 8 bases that match TRBD1. V shed 0 bases and J 8 bases; nucleotides not matched to a gene: 15. CDR1 is SGHRS and CDR2 is YFSETQ in the germline V gene. This CDR3 has 17 amino acids. The CDR3 reads CASSLAGGQVGLGGYTF. In DNA form, the CDR3 reads TGCGCCAGCAGCTTGGCCGGGGGACAGGTCGGATTAGGAGGCTACACCTTC.

Regarding this clone: Since a much larger clone is just one base distant, this may be a read error. This sequence joins TRBV13 and TRBJ1-2; TRBD1 might be the D (5 bases). The V gene's germline CDR1 is PRHDT and CDR2 FYEKMQ (reference sequence). This CDR3 spans 15 amino acids. Here the CDR3 reads CVSSLGAVPFNGYTF. The CDR3 nucleotides read TGTGTCAGCAGCTTAGGGGCCGTTCCGTTCAATGGCTACACCTTC.

This chain uses TRBV6-6 with TRBJ1-1, with 7 bases aligning to TRBD1. Germline values: CDR1 MNHNY, CDR2 SVGAGI (reference sequence). CDR3 length equals 14 residues. V trimming: 5 bases; J trimming: 2 bases; junction bases outside the gene matches: 5. CDR3 sequence reads: CASSRDSSNTEAFF. For the CDR3, the DNA is TGTGCCAGCAGTCGGGACAGCTCCAACACTGAAGCTTTCTTT.

This rearrangement joins TRBV5-1 to TRBJ1-2; TRBD1 matches at 10 bases. J lost 7 bases, V lost 4 bases, and 7 bases had no gene match. Per germline, CDR1 SGHRS and CDR2 YFSETQ. CDR3 length: 14 residues. CDR3 nucleotides: TGCGCCAGCAGCCGTTCCGGACAGGGGGTTGGCTACACCTTC. As protein: CASSRSGQGVGYTF.

This sequence joins TRBV2 and TRBJ1-5; 8 positions match TRBD1. Germline loops: CDR1 SNHLY, CDR2 FYNNEI. The length of the CDR3 is 17 residues. The V segment lost 6 bases and the J segment 2 bases; nucleotides outside the gene matches: 12. CDR3 loop: CASRRPQDRAGNQPQHF. The CDR3 DNA is TGTGCCAGCAGGCGGCCCCAGGACAGGGCTGGCAATCAGCCCCAGCATTTT.

The V and J genes are TRBV2 and TRBJ1-2, with 8 bases that match TRBD1. Germline-derived CDR1 and CDR2 are SNHLY and FYNNEI. The CDR3 has 15 amino acids. With V trimmed by 6 bases and J by 8 bases, 14 bases remained unmatched. As DNA, the CDR3 is TGTGCCAGCAGAGAATTACAGGGGGGATTTGGAGGCTACACCTTC. As protein: CASRELQGGFGGYTF.

The rearrangement uses TRBV7-8 and TRBJ2-1; D is ambiguous. There are 13 residues in the CDR3. With 7 bases removed from V and 3 bases from J, the gap between germline ends came to 10 bases. Germline V gene lookup returns CDR1 SGHVS and CDR2 FQNEAQ. CDR3 DNA: TGTGCCAGCACCGGACCGCTCTACAATGAGCAGTTCTTC. It encodes CASTGPLYNEQFF.

The rearrangement joins TRBV4-1 to TRBJ2-5; D might be TRBD2 (7 bases). With 4 bases removed from V and 1 base from J, the gap between germline ends came to 22 bases. Germline assignment: CDR1 MGHRA and CDR2 YSYEKL. This CDR3 has 18 amino acids. CDR3 DNA: TGCGCCAGCAGCCTCAGCCTGAAAGGGGGGGGGCTCCAAGAGACCCAGTACTTC. It encodes CASSLSLKGGGLQETQYF.

The rearrangement uses TRBV15 and TRBJ2-3, with no clear D. Germline V gene sequence: CDR1 LNHNV, CDR2 YYDKDF (reference sequence). V dropped 3 bases and J dropped 4 bases, with 14 bases sitting between them. The CDR3 runs to 15 residues. The CDR3 is CATSREYMAADTQYF. DNA for the CDR3: TGTGCCACCAGCAGGGAATACATGGCGGCAGATACGCAGTATTTT.